This is a list of T cell receptor beta chains from one sample in a study of blood T cell repertoires in COVID-19. Generated by immunoSEQ multiplex PCR, the TCRdb table keeps only in-frame clones and is missing some. The sample contains about 200,000 clones, 85% of which appear only once. The sample taken for sequencing was PBMCs or T cells enriched from blood (not recorded which). These receptors came from a man aged 35-49 years who had recovered from COVID-19. CDR3s include the opening cysteine and the closing phenylalanine or tryptophan. Fields, in order: V gene, J gene, D gene, clone size, CDR3 protein, CDR3 DNA. A D gene is named only where the DNA matches it firmly. Clone size appears in some rows only: once, few, many, or a class for an expanded clone.

>TRBV6-5|TRBJ1-2|.|.
CASADSIGYGYTF
TGTGCCAGCGCGGACAGCATTGGATATGGCTACACCTTC
>TRBV30|TRBJ2-3|TRBD2|.
CAWSVWREGPDTQYF
TGTGCCTGGAGTGTATGGCGGGAGGGTCCAGATACGCAGTATTTT
>TRBV28|TRBJ2-3|.|.
CASPRAGMSLTDTQYF
TGTGCCAGCCCTCGAGCAGGGATGAGTCTGACAGATACGCAGTATTTT
>TRBV16|TRBJ2-2|TRBD1|.
CASSPHLRRDRGRGTGELFF
TGTGCCAGCAGCCCCCACCTACGCCGGGACAGGGGGCGGGGAACCGGGGAGCTGTTTTTT
>TRBV27|TRBJ1-1|TRBD1|.
CASSLRQGINTEAFF
TGTGCCAGCAGTTTAAGACAGGGGATAAACACTGAAGCTTTCTTT
>TRBV15|TRBJ2-7|TRBD2|.
CATSRDRGSGTTYEQYF
TGTGCCACCAGCAGAGATCGGGGTAGCGGGACGACCTACGAGCAGTACTTC
>TRBV9|TRBJ2-1|TRBD2|.
CASSASLAGADEQFF
TGTGCCAGCAGCGCGTCACTAGCGGGAGCGGATGAGCAGTTCTTC
>TRBV7-2|TRBJ1-5|.|few
CASSLWWGRNQPQHF
TGTGCCAGCAGCTTATGGTGGGGCCGCAATCAGCCCCAGCATTTT
>TRBV27|TRBJ2-7|.|.
CASSLGQGHEQYF
TGTGCCAGCAGTTTAGGGCAGGGCCACGAGCAGTACTTC
>TRBV30|TRBJ1-1|.|.
CAWSDGTFYLF
TGTGCCTGGAGTGATGGGACTTTCTACCTCTTT
>TRBV2|TRBJ1-4|TRBD1|few
CASTGTGRRNNEKLFF
TGTGCCAGCACCGGGACAGGACGTCGCAATAATGAAAAACTGTTTTTT
>TRBV5-6|TRBJ1-5|TRBD1|.
CASSLKDRNNQPQHF
TGTGCCAGCAGCTTAAAGGACAGGAACAATCAGCCCCAGCATTTT
>TRBV2|TRBJ1-6|.|.
CASSEDRADSPLHF
TGTGCCAGCAGTGAAGACAGGGCGGATTCACCCCTCCACTTT
>TRBV5-1|TRBJ1-5|TRBD1|.
CASSRGTEGQPQHF
TGCGCCAGCAGCCGAGGGACAGAGGGACAGCCCCAGCATTTT
>TRBV10-3|TRBJ2-3|.|.
CAISLVGDTQYF
TGTGCCATCTCGCTAGTGGGAGATACGCAGTATTTT
>TRBV19|TRBJ2-2|TRBD1|few
CASSRDRDTGELFF
TGTGCCAGTAGTAGGGACAGGGACACCGGGGAGCTGTTTTTT
>TRBV4-2|TRBJ1-6|TRBD1|once
CASSVYGQGGNSPLHF
TGTGCCAGCAGCGTCTACGGACAGGGAGGTAATTCACCCCTCCACTTT
>TRBV7-3|TRBJ1-5|.|few
CASSLYYVCYNQPQHF
TGTGCCAGCAGCTTATATTATGTTTGTTACAATCAGCCCCAGCATTTT
>TRBV10-1|TRBJ2-1|.|once
CASSEAGTPNNEQFF
TGCGCCAGCAGTGAGGCGGGGACCCCTAACAATGAGCAGTTCTTC
>TRBV13|TRBJ2-5|TRBD2|.
CASRVAGVGHHRETQYF
TGTGCCAGCAGGGTAGCGGGAGTTGGGCACCACAGGGAGACCCAGTACTTC
>TRBV5-1|TRBJ2-1|TRBD2|.
CASSTSGTSGDEQFF
TGCGCCAGCAGCACCTCCGGGACTAGCGGTGATGAGCAGTTCTTC
>TRBV7-2|TRBJ1-4|.|.
CASSAHRAENEKLFF
TGTGCCAGCAGCGCCCACAGGGCCGAAAATGAAAAACTGTTTTTT
>TRBV3-1/TRBV3-2|TRBJ2-3|.|.
CASSQLGSGSTDTQYF
TGTGCCAGCAGCCAGTTGGGAAGCGGGAGCACAGATACGCAGTATTTT
>TRBV28|TRBJ2-7|.|few
CASRSTGTSKYEQYF
TGTGCCAGCAGAAGCACCGGGACAAGCAAATACGAGCAGTACTTC
>TRBV4-1|TRBJ1-5|TRBD1|.
CASSQDFETGGQPQHF
TGCGCCAGCAGCCAAGATTTCGAGACAGGGGGACAGCCCCAGCATTTT
>TRBV28|TRBJ2-1|TRBD1|.
CASRPGQASNEQFF
TGTGCCAGCAGGCCGGGACAGGCATCTAATGAGCAGTTCTTC
>TRBV30|TRBJ2-7|.|few
CAWFPMGAGVGEQYF
TGTGCCTGGTTCCCGATGGGGGCGGGAGTGGGGGAGCAGTACTTC
>TRBV9|TRBJ2-7|.|.
CASSVDGDTVSYEQYF
TGTGCCAGCAGCGTAGATGGGGACACCGTCTCCTACGAGCAGTACTTC
>TRBV27|TRBJ2-1|TRBD2|.
CASSNLAGDSYNEQFF
TGTGCCAGCAGTAACTTAGCGGGAGACTCCTACAATGAGCAGTTCTTC
>TRBV2|TRBJ2-7|TRBD1|.
CASSEAQGTYEQYF
TGTGCCAGCAGTGAGGCACAGGGGACATACGAGCAGTACTTC
>TRBV28|TRBJ2-7|.|.
CASSFGSGRKGFVEQYF
TGTGCCAGCAGTTTCGGGTCGGGGAGAAAGGGCTTTGTCGAGCAGTACTTC
>TRBV6-2/TRBV6-3|TRBJ2-1|.|.
CASSTPTAYNEQFF
TGTGCCAGCAGTACCCCCACAGCCTACAATGAGCAGTTCTTC
>TRBV13|TRBJ2-1|.|.
CASIFQGGGLSEQFF
TGTGCCAGCATCTTTCAGGGGGGCGGTTTAAGTGAGCAGTTCTTC
>TRBV6-2/TRBV6-3|TRBJ2-2|TRBD2|.
CASSYSKPSGYGELFF
TGTGCCAGCAGTTACTCGAAGCCTAGCGGGTACGGGGAGCTGTTTTTT
>TRBV7-9|TRBJ1-2|.|.
CASSGGVPGYTF
TGTGCCAGCAGCGGAGGGGTACCTGGCTACACCTTC
>TRBV13|TRBJ2-3|.|.
CASSFVGNSDTQYF
TGTGCCAGCAGTTTTGTCGGGAACTCAGATACGCAGTATTTT
>TRBV5-8|TRBJ2-5|.|.
CASSSTLLSRQETQYF
TGTGCCAGCAGCTCCACCTTGTTGAGTCGCCAAGAGACCCAGTACTTC
>TRBV2|TRBJ1-2|TRBD1|.
CASSVEDRFGGYTF
TGTGCCAGCAGTGTGGAGGACAGGTTTGGTGGCTACACCTTC
>TRBV2|TRBJ1-1|.|.
CASIYQRVNTEAFF
TGTGCCAGCATCTACCAACGGGTGAACACTGAAGCTTTCTTT
>TRBV27|TRBJ2-1|TRBD2|.
CASSSLTSLNEQFF
TGTGCCAGCAGTTCTCTGACTAGCCTAAATGAGCAGTTCTTC
>TRBV6-5|TRBJ2-2|.|.
CASSYSLARTGELFF
TGTGCCAGCAGTTACTCTTTAGCACGCACCGGGGAGCTGTTTTTT
>TRBV9|TRBJ1-2|.|.
CASSSRGTEVVTF
TGTGCCAGCAGCTCTCGGGGGACGGAAGTCGTCACCTTC
>TRBV2|TRBJ2-7|TRBD2|.
CASSSRLAASYEQYF
TGTGCCAGCAGTAGTAGACTAGCGGCCTCCTACGAGCAGTACTTC
>TRBV7-9|TRBJ2-7|TRBD2|.
CASSISGPSYEQYF
TGTGCCAGCAGCATTAGCGGGCCCTCCTACGAGCAGTACTTC
>TRBV5-1|TRBJ1-1|TRBD1|.
CASSPGTEGTEAFF
TGCGCCAGCAGCCCCGGGACAGAGGGAACTGAAGCTTTCTTT
>TRBV4-1|TRBJ2-1|.|few
CASSQSGNEQFF
TGCGCCAGCAGCCAAAGCGGCAATGAGCAGTTCTTC
>TRBV21-1|TRBJ2-7|.|few
CASSQTCGTYSYEQYF
TGTGCCAGCAGCCAAACATGCGGGACTTACTCCTACGAGCAGTACTTC
>TRBV28|TRBJ1-5|TRBD1|.
CASSPAGQADNQPQHF
TGTGCCAGCAGTCCGGCCGGACAGGCCGACAATCAGCCCCAGCATTTT